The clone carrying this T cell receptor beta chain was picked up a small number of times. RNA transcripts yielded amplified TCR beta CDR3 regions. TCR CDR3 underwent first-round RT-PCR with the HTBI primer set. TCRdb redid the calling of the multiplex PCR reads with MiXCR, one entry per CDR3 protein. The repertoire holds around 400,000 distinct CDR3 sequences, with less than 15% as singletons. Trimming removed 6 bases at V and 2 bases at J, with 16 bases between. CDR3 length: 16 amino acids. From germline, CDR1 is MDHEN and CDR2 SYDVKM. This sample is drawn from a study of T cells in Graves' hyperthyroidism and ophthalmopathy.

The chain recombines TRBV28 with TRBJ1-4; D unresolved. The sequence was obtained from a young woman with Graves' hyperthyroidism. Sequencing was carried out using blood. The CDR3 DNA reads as TGTGCCAGCAGGGTCCACGGTATTCTCACTAATGAAAAACTGTTTTTT. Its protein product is CASRVHGILTNEKLFF. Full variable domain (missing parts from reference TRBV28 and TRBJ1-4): DVKVTQSSRYLVKRTGEKVFLECVQDMDHENMFWYRQDPGLGLRLIYFSYDVKMKEKGDIPEGYSVSREKKERFSLILESASTNQTSMYLCASRVHGILTNEKLFFGSGTQLSVL.